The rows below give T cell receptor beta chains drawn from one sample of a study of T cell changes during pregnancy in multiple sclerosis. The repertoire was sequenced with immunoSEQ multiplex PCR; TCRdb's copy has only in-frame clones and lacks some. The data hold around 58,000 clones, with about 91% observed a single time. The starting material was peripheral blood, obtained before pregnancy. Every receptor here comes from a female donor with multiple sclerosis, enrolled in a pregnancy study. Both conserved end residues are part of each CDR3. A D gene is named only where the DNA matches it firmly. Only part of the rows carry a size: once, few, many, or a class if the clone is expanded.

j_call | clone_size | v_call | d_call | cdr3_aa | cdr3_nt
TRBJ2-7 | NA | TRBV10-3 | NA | CAISGFTGEQYF | TGTGCCATCAGTGGTTTCACCGGGGAGCAGTACTTC
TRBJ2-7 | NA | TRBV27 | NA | CASSLGGHEQYF | TGTGCCAGCAGTTTAGGAGGTCACGAGCAGTACTTC
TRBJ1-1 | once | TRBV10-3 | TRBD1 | CAISEISSRDRGLNTEAFF | TGTGCCATCAGTGAGATATCGTCCCGGGACAGGGGATTGAACACTGAAGCTTTCTTT
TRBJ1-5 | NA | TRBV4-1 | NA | CASSQGGFNQPQHF | TGCGCCAGCAGCCAAGGAGGGTTCAATCAGCCCCAGCATTTT
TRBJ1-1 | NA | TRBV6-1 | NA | CASSLWRGGNTEAFF | TGTGCCAGCAGCCTCTGGAGGGGGGGGAACACTGAAGCTTTCTTT
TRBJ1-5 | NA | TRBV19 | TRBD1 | CASSHDRGINSNQPQHF | TGTGCCAGTAGCCATGACAGGGGGATTAATAGCAATCAGCCCCAGCATTTT
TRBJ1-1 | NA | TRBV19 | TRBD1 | CASSMRGTGWENTEAFF | TGTGCCAGTAGTATGAGGGGGACAGGGTGGGAGAACACTGAAGCTTTCTTT
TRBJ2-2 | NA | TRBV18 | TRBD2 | CASSGGAANTGELFF | TGTGCCAGCAGCGGGGGGGCAGCGAACACCGGGGAGCTGTTTTTT
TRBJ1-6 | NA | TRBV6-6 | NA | CASRALFAVGSLPLHF | TGTGCCAGCCGAGCCCTATTTGCAGTCGGGAGTTTGCCCCTCCACTTT
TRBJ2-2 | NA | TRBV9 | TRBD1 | CASSGPKMGQGGPGELFF | TGTGCCAGCAGCGGTCCTAAGATGGGACAGGGCGGTCCCGGGGAGCTGTTTTTT
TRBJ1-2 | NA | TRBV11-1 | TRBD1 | CASSQDRVGGYTF | TGTGCCAGCAGTCAGGACAGGGTCGGCGGCTACACCTTC
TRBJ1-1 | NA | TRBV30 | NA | CAWSVARVRGNTEAFF | TGTGCCTGGAGTGTGGCCCGGGTAAGAGGGAACACTGAAGCTTTCTTT
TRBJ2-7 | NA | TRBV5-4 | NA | CASSFGHTYEQYF | TGTGCCAGCAGCTTTGGACATACATACGAGCAGTACTTC
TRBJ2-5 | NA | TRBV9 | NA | CASSAGGTQYF | TGTGCCAGCTCAGCCGGCGGGACCCAGTACTTC
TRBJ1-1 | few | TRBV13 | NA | CASSYGTNNMNTEAFF | TGTGCCAGCAGCTACGGGACAAACAACATGAACACTGAAGCTTTCTTT
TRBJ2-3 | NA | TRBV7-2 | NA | CASSWPDTQLYF | TGTGCCAGCAGCTGGCCAGATACGCAGTTGTATTTT
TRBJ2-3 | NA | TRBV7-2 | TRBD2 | CASSLSLAVDVNTQYF | TGTGCCAGCAGCTTGTCCCTAGCGGTGGACGTGAATACGCAGTATTTT
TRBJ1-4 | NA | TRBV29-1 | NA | CSVDTGTNEKLFF | TGCAGCGTAGATACAGGAACTAATGAAAAACTGTTTTTT
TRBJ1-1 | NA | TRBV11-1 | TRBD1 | CASSLRTTGTDAFF | TGTGCCAGCAGCTTACGAACGACAGGGACTGACGCTTTCTTT
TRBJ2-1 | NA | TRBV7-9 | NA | CASSLTGFSGDEQFF | TGTGCCAGCAGCTTAACAGGGTTCTCTGGCGATGAGCAGTTCTTC
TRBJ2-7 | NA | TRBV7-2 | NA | CASSLVQGHYEQYF | TGTGCCAGCAGCTTAGTCCAGGGACACTACGAGCAGTACTTC
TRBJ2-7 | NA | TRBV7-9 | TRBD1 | CASSLRRQGGTYEQYF | TGTGCCAGCAGCTTAAGGCGACAGGGTGGGACCTACGAGCAGTACTTC
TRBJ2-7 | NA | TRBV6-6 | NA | CASSYQGRESYEQYF | TGTGCCAGCAGTTACCAGGGCAGGGAATCCTACGAGCAGTACTTC
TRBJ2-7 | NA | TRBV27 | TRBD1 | CASSSGQRGFYEQYF | TGTGCCAGCAGTTCGGGACAGAGAGGATTTTACGAGCAGTACTTC
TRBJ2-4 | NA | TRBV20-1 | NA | CSARGDIQYF | TGCAGTGCTCGAGGCGACATTCAGTACTTC
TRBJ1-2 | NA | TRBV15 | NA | CATSREGGWGYTF | TGTGCCACCAGCAGAGAAGGGGGTTGGGGCTACACCTTC
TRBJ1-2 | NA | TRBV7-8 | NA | CASSLVGRNNYGYTF | TGTGCCAGCAGCTTAGTTGGTAGAAATAACTATGGCTACACCTTC
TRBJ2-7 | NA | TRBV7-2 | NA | CASTWGWRAGGEQYF | TGTGCCAGCACTTGGGGATGGAGGGCCGGGGGCGAGCAGTACTTC
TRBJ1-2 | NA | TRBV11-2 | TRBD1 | CASSTEGAYGYTF | TGTGCCAGCAGTACTGAGGGGGCCTATGGCTACACCTTC
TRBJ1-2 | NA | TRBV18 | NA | CASSPGQHGYTF | TGTGCCAGCTCACCTGGGCAGCATGGCTACACCTTC